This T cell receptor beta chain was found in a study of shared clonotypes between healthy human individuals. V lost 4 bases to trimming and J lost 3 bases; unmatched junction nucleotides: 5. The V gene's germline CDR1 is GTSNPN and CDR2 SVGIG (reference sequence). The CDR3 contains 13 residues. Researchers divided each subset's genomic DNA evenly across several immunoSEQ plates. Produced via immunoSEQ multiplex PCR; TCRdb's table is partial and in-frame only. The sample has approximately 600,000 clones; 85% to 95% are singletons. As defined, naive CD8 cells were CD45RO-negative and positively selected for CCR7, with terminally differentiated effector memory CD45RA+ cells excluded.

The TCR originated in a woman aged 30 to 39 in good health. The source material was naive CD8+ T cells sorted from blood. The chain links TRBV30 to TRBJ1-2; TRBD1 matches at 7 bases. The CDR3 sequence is CAWTTGVDYGYTF. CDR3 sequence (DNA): TGTGCCTGGACCACAGGGGTGGACTATGGCTACACCTTC.